The 21 T cell receptor beta chains in this list originate from one sample, sequenced in a study of STAT5B mutations in CD4+ large granular lymphocyte leukemia. Measured with immunoSEQ multiplex PCR; TCRdb has only the in-frame clones, and not every one. Found here are around 8,900 clones, about 90% of them singletons; the top ten hold roughly 50%. The sample consisted of PBMCs. The receptors originated from a woman between 65 and 79 years old with CD4+ T-cell large granular lymphocyte leukemia.

This chain links TRBV28 with TRBJ1-5; D is unresolved. CDR3 length equals 14 residues. V was shortened by 8 bases and J by 6 bases, with 17 bases between the two germline ends. CDR1 MDHEN and CDR2 SYDVKM come from the germline V gene. In nucleotides, the CDR3 is TGTGCCAGCCTACCCGATCTACGTGGTCAGCCCCAGCATTTT. Residues: CASLPDLRGQPQHF. Together with reference TRBV28 and TRBJ1-5, the CDR3 gives the full variable domain: DVKVTQSSRYLVKRTGEKVFLECVQDMDHENMFWYRQDPGLGLRLIYFSYDVKMKEKGDIPEGYSVSREKKERFSLILESASTNQTSMYLCASLPDLRGQPQHFGDGTRLSIL.

This clone occurred a few times. The chain employs TRBV2 and TRBJ1-5; weak D call: TRBD1 (5 bases). From germline, CDR1 is SNHLY and CDR2 FYNNEI. V was trimmed by 5 bases and J by 1 base, leaving 6 bases between them. The CDR3 runs to 13 residues. In DNA, the CDR3 is TGTGCCAGCAGTTGGGACAGCAATCAGCCCCAGCATTTT. It specifies CASSWDSNQPQHF.

The chain links TRBV18 to TRBJ1-5; 10 bases are a match to TRBD1. V lost 6 bases, J lost 4 bases, and 9 bases stayed unmatched. The CDR3 runs to 16 residues. Germline-derived CDR1 and CDR2 are KGHSH and LQKENI. This CDR3 is CASSLNRQGANQPQHF. The CDR3 region has the DNA TGTGCCAGCTCTCTGAACAGACAGGGGGCTAATCAGCCCCAGCATTTT.

This chain joins TRBV7-2 and TRBJ2-4, with D unclear. V was cut by 1 base and J by 2 bases, with 12 bases left in between. Germline CDR1 reads SGHTA; CDR2 reads FQGNSA. This CDR3 comprises 16 residues. CDR3 DNA: TGTGCCAGCAGCTTAGTCCTCGTAGGGACCAAAAACATTCAGTACTTC. Translating gives CASSLVLVGTKNIQYF.

The chain uses TRBV5-1 and TRBJ2-1; 8 bases are shared with TRBD2. In germline, CDR1 is SGHRS, CDR2 YFSETQ. CDR3 length equals 14 residues. V lost 8 bases, J lost 6 bases, and 10 bases stayed unmatched. CDR3 DNA sequence: TGCGCCAGTAGCGGGATTAGCGCGGCCAATGAGCAGTTCTTC. This gives the protein CASSGISAANEQFF.

The chain links TRBV4-2 to TRBJ2-1; 11 nucleotides match TRBD2. This CDR3 comprises 17 residues. Per the germline V gene, CDR1 is LGHNA and CDR2 is YNFKEQ. V trimming: 0 bases; J trimming: 7 bases; junction bases outside the gene matches: 8. CDR3 bases: TGTGCCAGCAGCCAAGATTTGACTAGCGGGGTACGTAATGAGCAGTTCTTC. Its protein is CASSQDLTSGVRNEQFF.

With regard to this clone: The sample carries other DNA sequences with the same CDR3. This rearrangement joins TRBV7-2 to TRBJ1-6; D gene ambiguous. Germline V CDR1 and CDR2: SGHTA, FQGNSA. V was pared by 1 base and J by 6 bases, with 13 bases between. The CDR3 is 16 residues long. Here the CDR3 reads CASSLEYRGSNSPLHF. In nucleotides, the CDR3 is TGTGCCAGCAGCTTAGAATATCGAGGGAGTAATTCACCCCTCCACTTT.

The V gene is TRBV28, the J gene TRBJ2-7, with D perhaps TRBD1 (6 bases). CDR1 MDHEN and CDR2 SYDVKM come from the germline V gene. CDR3 length equals 15 residues. The V and J ends lost 5 bases and 6 bases respectively, with 20 bases between them. The CDR3 DNA sequence: TGTGCCAGCAGTCCAAGGGGGTCCGGATCTCGCGAGCAGTACTTC. Translating gives CASSPRGSGSREQYF. The full variable domain, completed using reference TRBV28 and TRBJ2-7, is DVKVTQSSRYLVKRTGEKVFLECVQDMDHENMFWYRQDPGLGLRLIYFSYDVKMKEKGDIPEGYSVSREKKERFSLILESASTNQTSMYLCASSPRGSGSREQYFGPGTRLTVT.

This chain connects TRBV5-4 to TRBJ2-7, with D uncertain. The CDR3 consists of 13 residues. Trimming removed 4 bases from V and 3 bases from J, with 11 bases in between. Germline-derived CDR1 and CDR2 are SGHNT and YYREEE (reference sequence). CDR3 protein: CASSLDGLYEQYF. Written as DNA, the CDR3 is TGTGCCAGCAGCCTGGACGGGCTCTACGAGCAGTACTTC. Full variable domain (remainder filled in from reference TRBV5-4 and TRBJ2-7): ETGVTQSPTHLIKTRGQQVTLRCSSQSGHNTVSWYQQALGQGPQFIFQYYREEENGRGNFPPRFSGLQFPNYSSELNVNALELDDSALYLCASSLDGLYEQYFGPGTRLTVT.

This clone was seen a handful of times. The chain links TRBV19 to TRBJ1-3, with 7 bases identical to TRBD1. Germline V gene data show CDR1 as LNHDA and CDR2 as SQIVND (reference sequence). This CDR3 has 15 amino acids. V shed 3 bases and J 3 bases; nucleotides not matched to a gene: 5. The CDR3 DNA sequence: TGTGCCAGTAGTATGAGACAGGGTGGTGGAAACACCATATATTTT. It encodes CASSMRQGGGNTIYF.

The J gene is TRBJ1-2, the V gene TRBV9, with D possibly TRBD1 on 5 matching bases. Germline V gene data show CDR1 as SGDLS and CDR2 as YYNGEE. Between the trimmed V and J ends, which lost 4 bases and 8 bases, there was a span of 24 bases. This CDR3 is built from 16 residues. The CDR3 DNA follows: TGTGCCAGCAGCCCAGGCGGACGGGGCGGCTATCGCGGCTACACCTTC. It translates to CASSPGGRGGYRGYTF.

Written as DNA, the CDR3 is TGTGCCAGCAGTTACGAGGGCTATAATCAGCCCCAGCATTTT. It yields the protein CASSYEGYNQPQHF. This chain connects TRBV6-5 to TRBJ1-5; D not certain. The CDR3 sequence is 14 residues long. Looked up from germline, CDR1 is MNHEY and CDR2 is SVGAGI. V gave up 2 bases and J gave up 4 bases, with 9 bases separating them.

The rearrangement uses TRBV5-4 and TRBJ2-2; 8 bases match TRBD1. Trimming at V came to 5 bases and at J to 3 bases, leaving 6 bases not matched to a gene. The CDR3 runs 15 residues. CDR1 is SGHNT, CDR2 YYREEE, per germline (reference sequence). This CDR3 is CASRTGGIDTGELFF. The CDR3 DNA follows: TGTGCCAGCAGAACAGGGGGAATAGACACCGGGGAGCTGTTTTTT.

The J gene is TRBJ2-2, the V gene TRBV6-4, with 7 bases that match TRBD1. With 4 bases clipped from V and 0 bases from J, the junction kept 2 bases outside the gene matches. The CDR3 extends over 15 amino acids. In germline, CDR1 is MRHNA, CDR2 SNTAGT. CDR3 sequence: CASSAGGTNTGELFF. Here the CDR3 DNA reads TGTGCCAGCAGTGCAGGGGGAACGAACACCGGGGAGCTGTTTTTT.

V gene TRBV7-2 combines with J gene TRBJ1-1; D is unresolved. The CDR3 totals 18 residues. Trimming cost V 1 base and J 0 bases, with 18 bases left between them. Germline CDR1 is SGHTA and CDR2 is FQGNSA. CDR3: CASSLDRQIGIMNTEAFF. The CDR3 nucleotides are TGTGCCAGCAGCTTAGACAGACAAATAGGGATCATGAACACTGAAGCTTTCTTT. Based on the CDR3 plus reference TRBV7-2 and TRBJ1-1, the full variable domain is GAGVSQSPSNKVTEKGKDVELRCDPISGHTALYWYRQSLGQGLEFLIYFQGNSAPDKSGLPSDRFSAERTGGSVSTLTIQRTQQEDSAVYLCASSLDRQIGIMNTEAFFGQGTRLTVV.

The genes are TRBV11-2 and TRBJ1-1, with 8 positions matching TRBD1. The CDR3 length is 15 residues. V dropped 6 bases and J dropped 3; count of bases not matched to a gene: 9. CDR1 and CDR2 from the germline V gene are SGHAT and FQNNGV. The CDR3 nucleotides are TGTGCCAGCAGTCACGGGACAGGAACGCACACTGAAGCTTTCTTT. Its translation: CASSHGTGTHTEAFF.

The V call is TRBV2, the J call TRBJ1-1; D is uncertain. This CDR3 contains 13 residues. The germline V and J ends were trimmed by 8 bases and 0 bases, with 10 bases remaining between them. Per germline, CDR1 SNHLY and CDR2 FYNNEI. CDR3: CASLDEMNTEAFF. The CDR3 region has the DNA TGTGCCAGCTTGGACGAAATGAACACTGAAGCTTTCTTT.

The chain combines TRBV4-3 with TRBJ1-5; D gene ambiguous. V lost 0 bases and J 4 bases, leaving 7 bases between the germline ends. The CDR3 is made up of 14 amino acids. Per germline, CDR1 LGHNA and CDR2 YSLEER. In DNA form, the CDR3 reads TGCGCCAGCAGCCAAGAGGGGTATAATCAGCCCCAGCATTTT. Its translation: CASSQEGYNQPQHF.

This chain connects TRBV5-5 to TRBJ2-1; TRBD2 agrees at 13 bases. CDR1 and CDR2 from the germline V gene are SGHKS and YYEKEE (reference sequence). CDR3 length: 16 residues. V lost 3 bases to trimming and J lost 9 bases; unmatched junction nucleotides: 9. The CDR3 DNA reads as TGTGCCAGCAGCTGGGGCACTAGCGGGGGGGCGGGTGAGCAGTTCTTC. Translated: CASSWGTSGGAGEQFF.

This clone was seen just once. The genes are TRBV14 and TRBJ2-5; D is undetermined. The CDR3 totals 14 residues. In germline, CDR1 is SGHDN, CDR2 FVKESK. Trimming left V 0 bases short and J 13 bases short, with 18 bases between. Here the CDR3 DNA reads TGTGCCAGCAGCCAAGATCCTGGGTTCGGTTCCCGGTACTTC. Amino acids: CASSQDPGFGSRYF.

The V and J genes are TRBV7-9 and TRBJ2-3; 7 bases are shared with TRBD2. The CDR3 is 15 residues long. The trim removed 5 bases at V and 2 bases at J, leaving 7 bases unmatched. The germline V gene has CDR1 SEHNR and CDR2 FQNEAQ (reference sequence). The CDR3 nucleotides read TGTGCCAGCAGCCGAACTAGCGCATTCACAGATACGCAGTATTTT. Protein: CASSRTSAFTDTQYF. The full variable domain, with the rest looked up from reference TRBV7-9 and TRBJ2-3, is DTGVSQNPRHKITKRGQNVTFRCDPISEHNRLYWYRQTLGQGPEFLTYFQNEAQLEKSRLLSDRFSAERPKGSFSTLEIQRTEQGDSAMYLCASSRTSAFTDTQYFGPGTRLTVL.